These 19 T cell receptor beta chains came from one sample sequenced in a study of T-cell memory formation after mild COVID-19. Each CDR3 protein gets one entry after TCRdb re-called the 5' RACE reads with MiXCR. The sample has approximately 150,000 distinct CDR3 sequences, about 19% seen once. The sequenced sample was PBMCs or a T cell subset sorted from them (not recorded which). Receptors originate from an adult woman who had mild COVID-19 (a few samples of this study predate the infection). Cell type and time point are not known.

V usage is TRBV5-1 and J usage is TRBJ2-2; 10 nucleotides align to TRBD2. In germline, CDR1 is SGHRS, CDR2 YFSETQ. CDR3 length: 14 amino acids. V was pared by 8 bases and J by 3 bases, with 4 bases of the junction left unmatched. CDR3 sequence: CASHGTSDTGELFF. DNA of the CDR3: TGCGCCAGTCACGGGACTAGCGACACCGGGGAGCTGTTTTTT.

This clonotype appeared a few times. The chain recombines TRBV7-9 with TRBJ1-4; D uncertain. Germline CDR1 is SEHNR and CDR2 is FQNEAQ (reference sequence). V gave up 6 bases and J gave up 1 base, with 18 bases separating them. The CDR3 sequence is 17 residues long. This chain's CDR3 is CASRPNTQAITNEKLFF. The CDR3 bases are TGTGCCAGCAGGCCCAATACCCAGGCGATAACTAATGAAAAACTGTTTTTT.

There are many counts of this clonotype. V is TRBV12-3 or TRBV12-4 and J is TRBJ1-2; D is unresolved. V gave up 7 bases and J gave up 2 bases, with 8 bases separating them. The CDR3 has 12 amino acids. The CDR3 protein is CASKEENYGYTF. The CDR3 DNA reads as TGTGCCAGCAAGGAGGAAAACTATGGCTACACCTTC.

This clonotype was seen a handful of times. The J gene is TRBJ1-6, the V gene TRBV18; the D gene is possibly TRBD1 (6 bases). Trimming took 5 bases from V and 10 from J, leaving 18 bases between them. The CDR3 is made up of 15 amino acids. CDR1 KGHSH and CDR2 LQKENI come from the germline V gene. CDR3 amino acids: CASSDRGGRSSPLHF. The CDR3 region has the DNA TGTGCCAGCTCAGATCGCGGGGGGCGAAGCTCACCCCTCCACTTT.

This clonotype was seen a few times. The V call is TRBV12-3 or TRBV12-4, the J call TRBJ2-3; 7 bases match TRBD1. The CDR3 contains 17 residues. The J segment lost 0 bases and the V segment lost 3 bases, leaving 9 bases of the junction unmatched. The CDR3 spells CASSLSAGGTSTDTQYF. CDR3 bases: TGTGCCAGCAGTTTGTCGGCAGGGGGTACTAGCACAGATACGCAGTATTTT.

The rearrangement links TRBV4-1 to TRBJ2-4, with 7 bases matching TRBD1. CDR1 MGHRA and CDR2 YSYEKL come from the germline V gene. The CDR3 has 18 amino acids. V lost 2 bases and J lost 3; bases outside the gene matches: 13. CDR3 sequence (DNA): TGCGCCAGCAGCCAATTAGTGCCGACAGGGTACGACAAAAACATTCAGTACTTC. Amino acids: CASSQLVPTGYDKNIQYF.

V is TRBV7-9 and J is TRBJ2-5, with D unclear. The CDR3 is made up of 12 amino acids. The germline gives CDR1 SEHNR, CDR2 FQNEAQ (reference sequence). Trimming left V 5 bases short and J 5 bases short, with 9 bases between. The CDR3 reads CASSVPWETQYF. The DNA of the CDR3 is TGTGCCAGCAGCGTGCCGTGGGAGACCCAGTACTTC. The full variable domain, completed using reference TRBV7-9 and TRBJ2-5, is DTGVSQNPRHKITKRGQNVTFRCDPISEHNRLYWYRQTLGQGPEFLTYFQNEAQLEKSRLLSDRFSAERPKGSFSTLEIQRTEQGDSAMYLCASSVPWETQYFGPGTRLLVL.

This clonotype was seen only a few times. The rearrangement uses TRBV6-2 or TRBV6-3 and TRBJ2-3, with D perhaps matching TRBD1 or TRBD2 (6 bases each). V gave up 6 bases and J gave up 4 bases, with 14 bases separating them. The V gene's germline CDR1 is MNHEY and CDR2 SVGEGT. There are 14 residues in the CDR3. In DNA, the CDR3 is TGTGCCAGCAGACCCGTCGGGGGCCCAGATACGCAGTATTTT. This encodes CASRPVGGPDTQYF.

There are many counts of this clonotype. The chain couples TRBV20-1 to TRBJ2-2; TRBD2 is a possible D gene (6 bases). The CDR3 consists of 13 residues. Germline V CDR1 and CDR2: DFQATT, SNEGSKA (reference sequence). The V end was cut by 3 bases, the J end by 9 bases, with 14 bases between. The CDR3 DNA is TGCAGTGCTAGTCGGAGGGGAGGCCGGGAGCTGTTTTTT. This encodes CSASRRGGRELFF.

The rearrangement links TRBV5-6 to TRBJ2-2; D not certain. This CDR3 spans 15 amino acids. Trimming left V 0 bases short and J 0 bases short, with 6 bases between. Germline V gene sequence: CDR1 SGHDT, CDR2 YYEEEE. CDR3: CASSLEGANTGELFF. The CDR3 nucleotides read TGTGCCAGCAGCTTGGAGGGCGCGAACACCGGGGAGCTGTTTTTT.

This clonotype was seen only a few times. V usage is TRBV4-1 and J usage is TRBJ2-5; D gene ambiguous. With 0 bases removed from V and 4 bases from J, the gap between germline ends came to 9 bases. Germline-derived CDR1 and CDR2 are MGHRA and YSYEKL. The CDR3 totals 14 residues. CDR3 loop: CASSQDRRAETQYF. CDR3 bases: TGCGCCAGCAGCCAAGACCGAAGGGCAGAGACCCAGTACTTC.

There are many counts of this clonotype. The chain couples TRBV20-1 to TRBJ2-7, with 8 bases that match TRBD1. Per germline, CDR1 DFQATT and CDR2 SNEGSKA (reference sequence). After removal of 1 base from V and 3 bases from J, the junction contained 11 bases not matched to a gene. This CDR3 has 16 residues. Here the CDR3 reads CSARGGGRGQIYEQYF. CDR3 bases: TGCAGTGCTAGAGGTGGGGGCAGGGGGCAGATCTACGAGCAGTACTTC.

The chain uses TRBV5-1 and TRBJ2-7; maybe TRBD2 (6 bases). Germline V lookup: CDR1 SGHRS, CDR2 YFSETQ. Trimming removed 4 bases from V and 1 base from J, with 18 bases in between. The CDR3 loop spans 16 amino acids. CDR3 nucleotide sequence: TGCGCCAGCAGCGTGGTCGGCACGGGAGTTTCCTACGAGCAGTACTTC. Its translation: CASSVVGTGVSYEQYF. Full variable domain (remainder filled in from reference TRBV5-1 and TRBJ2-7): KAGVTQTPRYLIKTRGQQVTLSCSPISGHRSVSWYQQTPGQGLQFLFEYFSETQRNKGNFPGRFSGRQFSNSRSEMNVSTLELGDSALYLCASSVVGTGVSYEQYFGPGTRLTVT.

The V call is TRBV4-1, the J call TRBJ2-5; 9 bases line up with TRBD1. V was pared by 4 bases and J by 5 bases, with 11 bases of the junction left unmatched. The CDR3 sequence is 16 residues long. The germline gives CDR1 MGHRA, CDR2 YSYEKL. CDR3 nucleotides: TGCGCCAGCAGCCCCTTGACACAGGGGGCGCAGGAGACCCAGTACTTC. Its protein is CASSPLTQGAQETQYF.

The V call is TRBV3-1, the J call TRBJ2-3; unclear D gene. The V gene's germline CDR1 is LGHDT and CDR2 YNNKEL (reference sequence). Between the trimmed V and J ends, which lost 3 bases and 2 bases, there was a span of 6 bases. The CDR3 runs 13 residues. The chain's CDR3 is CASSQRDTDTQYF. The CDR3 nucleotides are TGTGCCAGCAGCCAGCGTGACACAGATACGCAGTATTTT.

The genes are TRBV5-5 and TRBJ2-7; TRBD2 agrees at 14 bases. The CDR3 length is 16 residues. Germline CDR1 is SGHKS and CDR2 is YYEKEE (reference sequence). Unmatched junction bases numbered 7, after V lost 4 bases and J lost 4 bases. DNA of the CDR3: TGTGCCAGCAGCCCGACTAGCGGGGGGGCCAAATACGAGCAGTACTTC. Protein: CASSPTSGGAKYEQYF.

This clonotype was counted a few times. This chain connects TRBV2 to TRBJ2-1; 10 bases match TRBD1. In germline, CDR1 is SNHLY, CDR2 FYNNEI. The ends lost 2 bases at V and 9 bases at J; junction bases unmatched: 16. This CDR3 has 18 residues. The CDR3 region has the DNA TGTGCCAGCAGTGAACCAAAGCTTAGGACAGGGGGAGGGAGTGAGCAGTTCTTC. This gives the protein CASSEPKLRTGGGSEQFF. Together with reference TRBV2 and TRBJ2-1, the CDR3 gives the full variable domain: EPEVTQTPSHQVTQMGQEVILRCVPISNHLYFYWYRQILGQKVEFLVSFYNNEISEKSEIFDDQFSVERPDGSNFTLKIRSTKLEDSAMYFCASSEPKLRTGGGSEQFFGPGTRLTVL.

The genes are TRBV5-1 and TRBJ2-3, with D maybe TRBD2 (6 bases). CDR3 length: 14 residues. The V end lost 3 bases, the J end lost 6 bases, and 14 bases lay between the germline ends. The germline CDR1 and CDR2 sequences are SGHRS and YFSETQ. The chain's CDR3 is CASSSYKAGDTQYF. In nucleotides, the CDR3 is TGCGCCAGCAGCTCATACAAGGCGGGGGATACGCAGTATTTT.

The table lists this clonotype with a few counts. This chain joins TRBV29-1 and TRBJ1-4; D gene uncertain. In germline, CDR1 is SQVTM, CDR2 ANQGSEA. V lost 7 bases, J lost 8 bases, and 11 bases lay in between. The CDR3 has 11 amino acids. Written as DNA, the CDR3 is TGCAGCGGCCTTTTGGGGGAAAAACTGTTTTTT. Translated: CSGLLGEKLFF.